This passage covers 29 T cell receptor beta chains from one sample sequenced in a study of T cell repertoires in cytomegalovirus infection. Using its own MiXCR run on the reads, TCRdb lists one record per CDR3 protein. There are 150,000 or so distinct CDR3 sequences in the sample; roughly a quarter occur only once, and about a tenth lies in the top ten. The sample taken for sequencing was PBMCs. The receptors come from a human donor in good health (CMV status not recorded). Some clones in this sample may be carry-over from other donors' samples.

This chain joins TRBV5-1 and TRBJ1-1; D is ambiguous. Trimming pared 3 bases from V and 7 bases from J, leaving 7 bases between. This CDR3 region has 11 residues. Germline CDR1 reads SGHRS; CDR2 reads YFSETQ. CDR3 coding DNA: TGCGCCAGCAGCTCCTCGGTTGAAGCTTTCTTT. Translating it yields CASSSSVEAFF.

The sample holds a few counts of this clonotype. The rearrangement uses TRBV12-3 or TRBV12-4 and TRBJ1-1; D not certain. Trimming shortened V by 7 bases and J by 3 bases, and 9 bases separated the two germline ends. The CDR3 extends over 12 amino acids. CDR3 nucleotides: TGTGCCAGCAAAATTGGGGACACTGAAGCTTTCTTT. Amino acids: CASKIGDTEAFF.

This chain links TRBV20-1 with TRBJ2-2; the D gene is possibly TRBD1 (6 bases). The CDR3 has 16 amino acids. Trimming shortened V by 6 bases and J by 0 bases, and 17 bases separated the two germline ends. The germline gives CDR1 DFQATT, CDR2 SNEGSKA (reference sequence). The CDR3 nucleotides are TGCAGTGCCCCATCTTCCTGGACAGCGAACACCGGGGAGCTGTTTTTT. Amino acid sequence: CSAPSSWTANTGELFF.

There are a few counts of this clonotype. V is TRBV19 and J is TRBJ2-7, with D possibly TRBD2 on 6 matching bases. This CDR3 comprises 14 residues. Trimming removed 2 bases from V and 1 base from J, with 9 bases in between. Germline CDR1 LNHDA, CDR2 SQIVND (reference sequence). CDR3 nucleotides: TGTGCCAGTAGTATAAGTCGGGAGTCCTACGAGCAGTACTTC. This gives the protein CASSISRESYEQYF.

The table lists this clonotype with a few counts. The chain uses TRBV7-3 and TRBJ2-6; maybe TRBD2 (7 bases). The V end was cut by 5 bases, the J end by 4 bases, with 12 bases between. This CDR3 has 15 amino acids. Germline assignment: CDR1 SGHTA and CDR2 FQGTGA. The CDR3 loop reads CASSRGAAGANVLTF. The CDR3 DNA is TGTGCCAGCAGCCGGGGGGCGGCAGGGGCCAACGTCCTGACTTTC.

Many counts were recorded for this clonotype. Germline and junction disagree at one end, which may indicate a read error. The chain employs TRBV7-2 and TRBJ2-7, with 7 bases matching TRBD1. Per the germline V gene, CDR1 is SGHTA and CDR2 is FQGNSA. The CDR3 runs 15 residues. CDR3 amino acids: CASSLAGTASYEQYF. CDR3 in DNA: TGTGCCAGCAGCCTAGCCGGGACAGCTTCCTACGAGCAGTACTTC.

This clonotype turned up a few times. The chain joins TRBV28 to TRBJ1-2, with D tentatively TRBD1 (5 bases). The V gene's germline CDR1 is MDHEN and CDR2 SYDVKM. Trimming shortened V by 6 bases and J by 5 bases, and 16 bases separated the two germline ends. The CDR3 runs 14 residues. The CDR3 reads CASSALQVRYGYTF. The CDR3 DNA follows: TGTGCCAGCAGCGCCCTACAGGTCCGATATGGCTACACCTTC.

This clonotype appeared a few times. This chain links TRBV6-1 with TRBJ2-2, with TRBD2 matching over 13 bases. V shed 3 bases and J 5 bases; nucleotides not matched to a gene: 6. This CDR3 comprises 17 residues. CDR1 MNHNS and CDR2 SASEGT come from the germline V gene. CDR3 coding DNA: TGTGCCAGCAGTGACACTAGCGGGAGGGCCGTTACCGGGGAGCTGTTTTTT. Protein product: CASSDTSGRAVTGELFF.

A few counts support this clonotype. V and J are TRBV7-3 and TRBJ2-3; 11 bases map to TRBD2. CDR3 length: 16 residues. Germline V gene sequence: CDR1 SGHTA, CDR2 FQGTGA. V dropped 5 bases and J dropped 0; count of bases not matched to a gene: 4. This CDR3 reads CASSPGTSGSTDTQYF. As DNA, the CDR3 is TGTGCCAGCAGCCCAGGGACTAGCGGTAGCACAGATACGCAGTATTTT.

The CDR3 protein is CASSVAPAGGRKETQYF. The CDR3, as DNA: TGTGCCAGCAGCGTTGCCCCAGCGGGGGGGCGAAAGGAGACCCAGTACTTC. The chain joins TRBV14 to TRBJ2-5, with 10 positions matching TRBD2. CDR1 and CDR2 (germline): SGHDN, FVKESK. J was trimmed by 5 bases and V by 5 bases; bases with no gene match: 14. CDR3 length equals 17 residues.

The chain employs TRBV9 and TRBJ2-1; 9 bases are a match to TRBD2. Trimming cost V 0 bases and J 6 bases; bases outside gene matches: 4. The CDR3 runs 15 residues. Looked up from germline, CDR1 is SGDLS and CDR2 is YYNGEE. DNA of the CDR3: TGTGCCAGCAGCGTAGGTAGCGGGAGCTTCAATGAGCAGTTCTTC. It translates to CASSVGSGSFNEQFF.

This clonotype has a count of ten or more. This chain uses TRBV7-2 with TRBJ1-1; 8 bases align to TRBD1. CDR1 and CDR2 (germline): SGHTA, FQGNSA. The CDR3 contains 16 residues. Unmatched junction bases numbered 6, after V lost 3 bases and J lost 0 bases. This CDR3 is CASSFGQGRMNTEAFF. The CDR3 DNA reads TGTGCCAGCAGCTTCGGACAGGGAAGAATGAACACTGAAGCTTTCTTT.

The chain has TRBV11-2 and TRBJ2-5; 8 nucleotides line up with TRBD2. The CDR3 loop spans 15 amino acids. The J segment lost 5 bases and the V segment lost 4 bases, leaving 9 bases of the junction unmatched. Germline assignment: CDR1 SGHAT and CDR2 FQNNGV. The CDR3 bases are TGTGCCAGCAGCTCCTACGGGGGGGTCTACGAGACCCAGTACTTC. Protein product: CASSSYGGVYETQYF.

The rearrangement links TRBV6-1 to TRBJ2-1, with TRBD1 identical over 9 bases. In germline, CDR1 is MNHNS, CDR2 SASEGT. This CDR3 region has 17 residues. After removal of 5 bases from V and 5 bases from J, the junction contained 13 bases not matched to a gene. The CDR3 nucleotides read TGTGCCAGCAGTCTCTTGCTTACAGGGGGCGCCGACAATGAGCAGTTCTTC. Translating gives CASSLLLTGGADNEQFF.

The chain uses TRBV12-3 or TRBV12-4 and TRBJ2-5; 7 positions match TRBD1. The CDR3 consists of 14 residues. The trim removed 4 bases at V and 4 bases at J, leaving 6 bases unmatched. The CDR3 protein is CASSSRQGRETQYF. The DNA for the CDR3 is TGTGCCAGCAGTTCCCGACAGGGAAGAGAGACCCAGTACTTC.

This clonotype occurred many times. The CDR3 sequence: CASSLLAGGPGGDEQFF. The CDR3 DNA is TGTGCCAGCAGCTTGCTGGCGGGAGGGCCCGGGGGGGATGAGCAGTTCTTC. The chain recombines TRBV7-2 with TRBJ2-1; 9 bases are shared with TRBD2. Germline-derived CDR1 and CDR2 are SGHTA and FQGNSA. Losses at the gene ends were 3 bases for V and 8 bases for J; bases not matched to a gene: 14. This CDR3 contains 17 residues.

The CDR3 is CASSLYGSSGANVLTF. The CDR3 nucleotides read TGTGCCAGCAGCTTGTACGGGAGCTCTGGGGCCAACGTCCTGACTTTC. The gene calls are TRBV7-6 and TRBJ2-6, with D tentatively TRBD2 (6 bases). The germline gives CDR1 SGHVS, CDR2 FNYEAQ. The CDR3 runs to 16 residues. Trimming pared 3 bases from V and 0 bases from J, leaving 9 bases between.

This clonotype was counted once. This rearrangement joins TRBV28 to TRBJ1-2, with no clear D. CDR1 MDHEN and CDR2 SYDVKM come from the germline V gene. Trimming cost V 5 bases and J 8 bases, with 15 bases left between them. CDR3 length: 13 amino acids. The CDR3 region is CASSPPPPMGYTF. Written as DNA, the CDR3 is TGTGCCAGCAGTCCTCCTCCTCCTATGGGCTACACCTTC.

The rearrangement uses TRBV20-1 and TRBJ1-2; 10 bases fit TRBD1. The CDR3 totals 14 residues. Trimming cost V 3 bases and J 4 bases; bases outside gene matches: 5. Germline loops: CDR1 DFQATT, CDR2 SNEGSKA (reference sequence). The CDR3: CSASIRDRGYGYTF. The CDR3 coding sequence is TGCAGTGCTAGCATACGGGACAGGGGCTATGGCTACACCTTC.

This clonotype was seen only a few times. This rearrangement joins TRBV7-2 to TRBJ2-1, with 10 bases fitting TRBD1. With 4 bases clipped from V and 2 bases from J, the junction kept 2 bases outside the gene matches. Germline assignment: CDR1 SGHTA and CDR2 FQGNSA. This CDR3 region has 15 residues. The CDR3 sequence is CASSSDRGAYNEQFF. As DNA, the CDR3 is TGTGCCAGCAGCTCGGACAGGGGGGCCTACAATGAGCAGTTCTTC. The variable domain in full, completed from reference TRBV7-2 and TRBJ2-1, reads GAGVSQSPSNKVTEKGKDVELRCDPISGHTALYWYRQSLGQGLEFLIYFQGNSAPDKSGLPSDRFSAERTGGSVSTLTIQRTQQEDSAVYLCASSSDRGAYNEQFFGPGTRLTVL.

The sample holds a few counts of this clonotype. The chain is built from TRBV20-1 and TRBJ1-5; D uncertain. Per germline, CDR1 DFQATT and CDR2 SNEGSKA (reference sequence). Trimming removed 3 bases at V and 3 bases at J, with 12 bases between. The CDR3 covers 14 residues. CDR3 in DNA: TGCAGTGCTAGTTCGCTGATCTCCAATCAGCCCCAGCATTTT. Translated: CSASSLISNQPQHF.

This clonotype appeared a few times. CDR3 in DNA: TGTGCCAGCAGCAATCGGCCTAGCGGGGGGGTTGGTGAGCAGTTCTTC. Translation gives CASSNRPSGGVGEQFF. The chain combines TRBV7-3 with TRBJ2-1, with TRBD2 matching over 12 bases. The V gene's germline CDR1 is SGHTA and CDR2 FQGTGA. This CDR3 is built from 16 residues. Trimming took 5 bases from V and 9 from J; bases not matched to a gene: 11.

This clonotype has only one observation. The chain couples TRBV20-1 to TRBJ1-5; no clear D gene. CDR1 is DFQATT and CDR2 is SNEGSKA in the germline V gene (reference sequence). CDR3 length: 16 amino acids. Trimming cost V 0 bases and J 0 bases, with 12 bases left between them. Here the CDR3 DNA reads TGCAGTGCTAGAGATCTAATCGCTCCTAGCAATCAGCCCCAGCATTTT. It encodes CSARDLIAPSNQPQHF.

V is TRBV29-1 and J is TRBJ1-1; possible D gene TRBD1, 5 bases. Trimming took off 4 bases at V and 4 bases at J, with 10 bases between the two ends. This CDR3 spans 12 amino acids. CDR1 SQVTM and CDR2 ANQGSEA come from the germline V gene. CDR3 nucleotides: TGCAGCGTTGGCGGCGGGGGCACTGAAGCTTTCTTT. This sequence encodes CSVGGGGTEAFF.

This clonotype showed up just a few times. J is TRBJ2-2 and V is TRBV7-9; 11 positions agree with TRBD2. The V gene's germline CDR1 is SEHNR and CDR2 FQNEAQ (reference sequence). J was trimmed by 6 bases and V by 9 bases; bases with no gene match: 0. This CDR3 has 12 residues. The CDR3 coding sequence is TGTGCCAGGGGACTAGCGGCCGGGGAGCTGTTTTTT. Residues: CARGLAAGELFF.

The CDR3 bases are TGCAGTGCTAGAGATAGTTCTGGCGGGATTAAGGAGACCCAGTACTTC. This encodes CSARDSSGGIKETQYF. The chain uses TRBV20-1 and TRBJ2-5, with D maybe TRBD2 (6 bases). The CDR3 totals 16 residues. Between the trimmed V and J ends, which lost 0 bases and 5 bases, there was a span of 19 bases. Germline V lookup: CDR1 DFQATT, CDR2 SNEGSKA (reference sequence).

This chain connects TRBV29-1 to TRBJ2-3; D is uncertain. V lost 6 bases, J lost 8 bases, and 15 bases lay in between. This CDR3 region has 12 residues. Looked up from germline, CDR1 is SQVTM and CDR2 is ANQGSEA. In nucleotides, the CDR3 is TGCAGCGTACCTGACTCTCCGGCTACGCAGTATTTT. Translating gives CSVPDSPATQYF.

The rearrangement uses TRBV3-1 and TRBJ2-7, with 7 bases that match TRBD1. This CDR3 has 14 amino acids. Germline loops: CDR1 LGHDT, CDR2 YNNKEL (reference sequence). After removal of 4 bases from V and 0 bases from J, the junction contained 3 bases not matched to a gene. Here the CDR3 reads CASSLRDSSYEQYF. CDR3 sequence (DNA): TGTGCCAGCAGCCTCCGGGACAGCTCCTACGAGCAGTACTTC.

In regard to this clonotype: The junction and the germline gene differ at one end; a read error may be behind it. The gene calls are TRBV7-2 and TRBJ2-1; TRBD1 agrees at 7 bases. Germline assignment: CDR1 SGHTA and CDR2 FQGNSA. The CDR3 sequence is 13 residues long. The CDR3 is CASSKDRVNAQFF. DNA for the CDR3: TGTGCCAGCAGTAAAGACAGGGTCAATGCGCAGTTCTTC.